The 20 T cell receptor beta chains in this list originate from one sample, sequenced in a study of blood T cell repertoires in COVID-19. Assay: immunoSEQ multiplex PCR; the TCRdb copy retains only in-frame clones and omits some. This sample has 130,000 to 150,000 clones, with 88% found just once. The material sequenced was peripheral blood. All receptors come from a woman between 50 and 59 years old with acute or convalescent COVID-19.

The chain has TRBV3-1 (or the pseudogene TRBV3-2) and TRBJ1-1; D may be TRBD1 (5 bases). Germline CDR1 and CDR2: LGHDT and YNNKEL (reference sequence). This CDR3 region has 13 residues. Between the trimmed V and J ends, which lost 4 bases and 9 bases, there was a span of 15 bases. The CDR3 coding sequence is TGTGCCAGCAGCCTCCCGCGACAGAGCAAAGCTTTCTTT. It translates to CASSLPRQSKAFF.

CDR3 loop: CASSPGTGVHEQYF. The CDR3 DNA reads TGTGCCAGCTCCCCCGGGACAGGGGTCCACGAGCAGTACTTC. This sequence joins TRBV18 and TRBJ2-7; 10 bases align to TRBD1. Trimming removed 6 bases from V and 5 bases from J; junction bases left unmatched: 7. This CDR3 is built from 14 residues. Germline CDR1 reads KGHSH; CDR2 reads LQKENI.

This chain links TRBV9 with TRBJ1-1; weak D call: TRBD1 (5 bases). There are 19 residues in the CDR3. V was clipped by 3 bases and J by 0 bases, with 24 bases between them. CDR1 is SGDLS, CDR2 YYNGEE, per germline. The CDR3 sequence: CASSGTVKGWADLNTEAFF. CDR3 nucleotide sequence: TGTGCCAGCAGCGGAACCGTGAAGGGGTGGGCAGACTTGAACACTGAAGCTTTCTTT.

The chain combines TRBV7-9 with TRBJ1-4; unclear D gene. V was trimmed by 4 bases and J by 8 bases, leaving 8 bases between them. Germline V CDR1 and CDR2: SEHNR, FQNEAQ (reference sequence). CDR3 length equals 12 residues. The CDR3 is CASSSPYEKLFF. The CDR3 DNA sequence: TGTGCCAGCAGCTCCCCCTACGAAAAACTGTTTTTT. The full variable domain, with the rest looked up from reference TRBV7-9 and TRBJ1-4, is DTGVSQNPRHKITKRGQNVTFRCDPISEHNRLYWYRQTLGQGPEFLTYFQNEAQLEKSRLLSDRFSAERPKGSFSTLEIQRTEQGDSAMYLCASSSPYEKLFFGSGTQLSVL.

The CDR3 region has the DNA TGTGCCAGCAAGGGGCAGCTAAATCAGCCCCAGCATTTT. It codes for CASKGQLNQPQHF. V usage is TRBV2 and J usage is TRBJ1-5, with D perhaps TRBD1 (5 bases). Between the trimmed V and J ends, which lost 7 bases and 4 bases, there was a span of 11 bases. Germline CDR1 SNHLY, CDR2 FYNNEI. The CDR3 covers 13 residues.

The V gene is TRBV24-1, the J gene TRBJ2-3; 8 nucleotides line up with TRBD2. V lost 8 bases and J lost 6; bases outside the gene matches: 6. There are 13 residues in the CDR3. Germline loops: CDR1 KGHDR, CDR2 SFDVKD. CDR3 sequence (DNA): TGTGCCACCATAGGGCGGGGGGCCGATACGCAGTATTTT. Translation: CATIGRGADTQYF.

The chain recombines TRBV2 with TRBJ1-4; TRBD1 aligns across 9 bases. Trimming at V came to 6 bases and at J to 13 bases, leaving 15 bases not matched to a gene. The CDR3 totals 15 residues. CDR1 is SNHLY and CDR2 is FYNNEI in the germline V gene. Here the CDR3 DNA reads TGTGCCAGCAGCATGGGACAGGGACCTTGGGGGGGACTGTTTTTT. It yields the protein CASSMGQGPWGGLFF.

The J gene is TRBJ1-3, the V gene TRBV2; tentative D call: TRBD1 (5 bases). Looked up from germline, CDR1 is SNHLY and CDR2 is FYNNEI. Trimming left V 4 bases short and J 1 base short, with 8 bases between. The CDR3 is 14 amino acids. CDR3 protein: CASSVRGSGNTIYF. The CDR3 DNA reads as TGTGCCAGCAGTGTCCGGGGGTCTGGAAACACCATATATTTT.

As DNA, the CDR3 is TGTGCCAGCAGTCCCCTGGACAGAAGGAATGAAAAACTGTTTTTT. Translating it yields CASSPLDRRNEKLFF. The genes are TRBV6-5 and TRBJ1-4; a weak D match, TRBD1 (6 bases). Germline V lookup: CDR1 MNHEY, CDR2 SVGAGI. V lost 5 bases, J lost 5 bases, and 15 bases lay in between. The CDR3 consists of 15 residues.

In DNA form, the CDR3 reads TGTGCCAGCTCACCAGCCCAGGGAGGTTCACCCCTCCACTTT. Its translation: CASSPAQGGSPLHF. The chain carries TRBV18 and TRBJ1-6, with D possibly TRBD1 on 5 matching bases. Germline V gene sequence: CDR1 KGHSH, CDR2 LQKENI. V was pared by 2 bases and J by 9 bases, with 11 bases between. The CDR3 is made up of 14 amino acids.

The chain combines TRBV4-1 with TRBJ1-6, with 8 bases that match TRBD1. The CDR3 is 16 residues long. Germline values: CDR1 MGHRA, CDR2 YSYEKL. Trimming cost V 0 bases and J 12 bases; bases outside gene matches: 10. CDR3 DNA: TGCGCCAGCAGCCAAGATATAGGACAGGGACTTCTACCCCTCCACTTT. Protein sequence: CASSQDIGQGLLPLHF.

The chain joins TRBV19 to TRBJ1-2; 7 bases fit TRBD1. This CDR3 comprises 15 residues. The germline CDR1 and CDR2 sequences are LNHDA and SQIVND (reference sequence). The J segment lost 0 bases and the V segment lost 9 bases, leaving 10 bases of the junction unmatched. CDR3 residues: CASRDRVLANYGYTF. The CDR3 DNA is TGTGCCAGCCGGGACAGAGTACTAGCTAACTATGGCTACACCTTC.

The chain has TRBV5-8 and TRBJ2-1; D not certain. Looked up from germline, CDR1 is SGHTS and CDR2 is YDEGEE. The CDR3 spans 12 residues. The ends were cut back, 2 bases at V and 4 bases at J, with 4 bases in the middle. The CDR3: CASSLLYNEQFF. In DNA, the CDR3 is TGTGCCAGCAGCTTATTATACAATGAGCAGTTCTTC.

This chain connects TRBV10-3 to TRBJ2-7; perhaps TRBD1 as D (6 bases). Trimming shortened V by 3 bases and J by 6 bases, and 9 bases separated the two germline ends. The CDR3 is 12 residues long. Germline V gene data show CDR1 as ENHRY and CDR2 as SYGVKD. The CDR3 loop is CAISDWGREQYF. The CDR3 DNA is TGTGCCATCAGTGACTGGGGGCGCGAGCAGTACTTC.

The CDR3 sequence is CASSLERGAKNIQYF. DNA of the CDR3: TGCGCCAGCAGCTTGGAGCGGGGAGCCAAAAACATTCAGTACTTC. J is TRBJ2-4 and V is TRBV5-1, with 7 nucleotides matching TRBD2. CDR1 and CDR2 (germline): SGHRS, YFSETQ. The ends lost 0 bases at V and 0 bases at J; junction bases unmatched: 0. The CDR3 totals 15 residues.

V and J are TRBV4-2 and TRBJ2-1, with TRBD1 matching 9 bases. J lost 0 bases, V lost 4 bases, and 7 bases had no gene match. The germline V gene encodes CDR1 LGHNA and CDR2 YNFKEQ. The CDR3 contains 17 residues. The CDR3 reads CASSRETGGSSYNEQFF. The CDR3 bases are TGTGCCAGCAGCCGGGAGACAGGGGGAAGCTCCTACAATGAGCAGTTCTTC.

This chain joins TRBV6-5 and TRBJ1-5; 7 bases are shared with TRBD1. This CDR3 contains 12 residues. CDR1 and CDR2 (germline): MNHEY, SVGAGI. With V trimmed by 5 bases and J by 8 bases, 3 bases remained unmatched. The CDR3 region is CASSRGREPQHF. CDR3 in DNA: TGTGCCAGCAGTAGGGGGCGGGAGCCCCAGCATTTT.

The chain is built from TRBV27 and TRBJ1-2; D remains unclear. The CDR3 sequence is 13 residues long. The germline CDR1 and CDR2 sequences are MNHEY and SMNVEV (reference sequence). The germline V and J ends were trimmed by 3 bases and 2 bases, with 7 bases remaining between them. DNA for the CDR3: TGTGCCAGCAGTTTCGCTCAGAACTATGGCTACACCTTC. Residues: CASSFAQNYGYTF.

This clone is a singleton in its sample. The rearrangement uses TRBV19 and TRBJ1-2, with 7 bases aligning to TRBD1. V shed 5 bases, J shed 4 bases, and the junction held 7 bases outside the gene matches. Germline CDR1 and CDR2: LNHDA and SQIVND (reference sequence). CDR3 length: 14 residues. DNA for the CDR3: TGTGCCAGTAGTGCTAGGGGGCAGGGCTATGGCTACACCTTC. Amino acids: CASSARGQGYGYTF. Filled out from reference TRBV19 and TRBJ1-2, the complete variable domain reads DGGITQSPKYLFRKEGQNVTLSCEQNLNHDAMYWYRQDPGQGLRLIYYSQIVNDFQKGDIAEGYSVSREKKESFPLTVTSAQKNPTAFYLCASSARGQGYGYTFGSGTRLTVV.

This clone was seen once. The chain has TRBV3-1 (or the pseudogene TRBV3-2) and TRBJ2-3, with 8 bases matching TRBD2. Trimming cost V 6 bases and J 4 bases; bases outside gene matches: 6. Germline V gives CDR1 LGHDT, CDR2 YNNKEL (reference sequence). The CDR3 sequence is 14 residues long. The CDR3 DNA reads as TGTGCCAGCAGTCAGACTAGCGACGCAGATACGCAGTATTTT. As protein: CASSQTSDADTQYF.